Shown below are 8 T cell receptor beta chains from a single sample sequenced in a study of blood T cell repertoires in COVID-19. The protocol was immunoSEQ multiplex PCR, while the TCRdb copy is restricted to in-frame clones and leaves out a portion. This table has approximately 200,000 clones, around 87% appearing once. Sequenced sample: PBMCs or T cells enriched from blood (not recorded which). The receptors were gathered from a woman between 18 and 30 years old in a cohort exposed to, infected with or recovered from COVID-19 (not recorded which).

The genes are TRBV11-2 and TRBJ2-7, with D possibly matching TRBD1 (6 bases). In germline, CDR1 is SGHAT, CDR2 FQNNGV. This CDR3 has 16 residues. The V and J ends lost 5 bases and 4 bases respectively, with 21 bases between them. CDR3 region: CASSPGVGFRWYEQYF. The CDR3, as DNA: TGTGCCAGCAGCCCAGGGGTAGGTTTCAGGTGGTACGAGCAGTACTTC.

The CDR3 DNA reads TGTGCCAGCACTGTGGCAGGCAACTATGGCTACACCTTC. Protein product: CASTVAGNYGYTF. The chain carries TRBV28 and TRBJ1-2; no reliable D call. The V gene's germline CDR1 is MDHEN and CDR2 SYDVKM. CDR3 length: 13 amino acids. V was pared by 7 bases and J by 2 bases, with 11 bases between.

The chain has TRBV2 and TRBJ2-5; 10 nucleotides agree with TRBD2. V lost 8 bases, J lost 4 bases, and 13 bases stayed unmatched. This CDR3 comprises 16 residues. Per the germline V gene, CDR1 is SNHLY and CDR2 is FYNNEI. Here the CDR3 DNA reads TGTGCCAGCGGCGGGAGGGCTAGCGGGAGAGCAGAGACCCAGTACTTC. Translating it yields CASGGRASGRAETQYF.

This clone was seen a few times. This chain links TRBV23-1 with TRBJ2-7; D perhaps matches TRBD1 (6 bases). TRBV23-1 is treated as an ORF (open reading frame) with a function not yet certain. Trimming removed 3 bases from V and 4 bases from J, with 28 bases in between. This CDR3 comprises 19 residues. The CDR3, as DNA: TGCGCCAGCAGTCATCTTTGGGCCCCAGGGGAAAGGCTAATTTACGAGCAGTACTTC. Translated: CASSHLWAPGERLIYEQYF.

V gene TRBV4-2 combines with J gene TRBJ2-5; tentative D call: TRBD1 (5 bases). The ends were cut back, 1 base at V and 1 base at J, with 16 bases in the middle. Germline CDR1 LGHNA, CDR2 YNFKEQ. The CDR3 length is 17 residues. The CDR3 region has the DNA TGTGCCAGCAGCCAAGGGGGCGGTGAGATCATCCAAGAGACCCAGTACTTC. Its protein product is CASSQGGGEIIQETQYF.

J is TRBJ1-2 and V is TRBV9, with a weak D call TRBD1 (6 bases). V dropped 0 bases and J dropped 6 bases, with 9 bases sitting between them. The CDR3 is 13 amino acids. Germline assignment: CDR1 SGDLS and CDR2 YYNGEE. The CDR3 DNA follows: TGTGCCAGCAGCGTAGGCAGGGGTGATGGCTACACCTTC. Translation: CASSVGRGDGYTF.

The rearrangement uses TRBV7-9 and TRBJ1-2; weak D call: TRBD1 (6 bases). The CDR3 covers 13 residues. V dropped 6 bases and J dropped 2 bases, with 10 bases sitting between them. Germline assignment: CDR1 SEHNR and CDR2 FQNEAQ (reference sequence). Here the CDR3 DNA reads TGTGCCAGCAGACCGCAGGGGAACTATGGCTACACCTTC. The encoded protein is CASRPQGNYGYTF.

This chain links TRBV28 with TRBJ1-4; D is unclear. Trimming took 1 base from V and 6 from J, leaving 9 bases between them. Looked up from germline, CDR1 is MDHEN and CDR2 is SYDVKM. The CDR3 covers 14 residues. The CDR3 coding sequence is TGTGCCAGCAGTTTATATAGGGAGGATGAAAAACTGTTTTTT. Translation gives CASSLYREDEKLFF.